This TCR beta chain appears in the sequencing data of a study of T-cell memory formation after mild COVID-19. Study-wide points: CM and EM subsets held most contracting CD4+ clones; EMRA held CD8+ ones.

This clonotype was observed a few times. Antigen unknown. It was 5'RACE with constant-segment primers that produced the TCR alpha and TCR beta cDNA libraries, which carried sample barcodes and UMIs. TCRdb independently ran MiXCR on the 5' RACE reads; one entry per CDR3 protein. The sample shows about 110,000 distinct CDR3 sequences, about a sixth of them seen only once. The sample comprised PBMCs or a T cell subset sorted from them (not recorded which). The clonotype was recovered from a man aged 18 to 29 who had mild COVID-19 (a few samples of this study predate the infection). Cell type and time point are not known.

CDR3 in amino acids: CASSPGTGPNQPQHF. The CDR3 nucleotides read TGTGCCAGCAGCCCGGGGACAGGCCCCAATCAGCCCCAGCATTTT. The rearrangement joins TRBV5-5 to TRBJ1-5, with 8 bases fitting TRBD1. Germline CDR1 is SGHKS and CDR2 is YYEKEE (reference sequence). The CDR3 sequence is 15 residues long. Trimming at V came to 4 bases and at J to 3 bases, leaving 6 bases not matched to a gene.